One and the same sample provided the 10 T cell receptor beta chains below, sequenced in a study of CD8 T cells in Susac syndrome. RNA was extracted with the RNeasy kit, and a quantity of roughly 0.5 to 1 ug was reverse transcribed using random hexamers. Using its own MiXCR run on the immunoSEQ multiplex PCR reads, TCRdb lists one record per CDR3 protein. The data hold 250,000 to 300,000 distinct CDR3 sequences, with 75% to 85% observed a single time. The sample taken for sequencing was CD8+ T cells from PBMCs. Every receptor here comes from a human donor with multiple sclerosis.

The genes are TRBV19 and TRBJ2-1, with TRBD2 matching 14 bases. Germline values: CDR1 LNHDA, CDR2 SQIVND (reference sequence). This CDR3 is 18 amino acids long. J gave up 2 bases and V 10 bases, and 13 bases lay outside the gene matches. DNA of the CDR3: TGTGCCACCGAAACCGGGACTAGCGGGAGTGGGCCCTACAATGAGCAGTTCTTC. This codes for CATETGTSGSGPYNEQFF.

The J gene is TRBJ2-7, the V gene TRBV24-1, with D tentatively TRBD2 (6 bases). In germline, CDR1 is KGHDR, CDR2 SFDVKD. The CDR3 sequence is 13 residues long. The ends were cut back, 3 bases at V and 4 bases at J, with 9 bases in the middle. The CDR3 here is CATSDGDWYEQYF. The CDR3 region has the DNA TGTGCCACCAGTGATGGGGACTGGTACGAGCAGTACTTC.

The chain links TRBV27 to TRBJ2-2; 8 bases match TRBD1. This CDR3 region has 14 residues. Germline V gene sequence: CDR1 MNHEY, CDR2 SMNVEV (reference sequence). The V and J ends lost 6 bases and 6 bases, in that order; junction bases with no gene match: 6. The CDR3 sequence is CASSLTGEPGELFF. The DNA for the CDR3 is TGTGCCAGCAGCTTGACAGGGGAGCCCGGGGAGCTGTTTTTT.

The J gene is TRBJ2-7, the V gene TRBV29-1, with unresolved D. The CDR3 has 14 residues. V dropped 4 bases and J dropped 0 bases, with 13 bases sitting between them. CDR1 SQVTM and CDR2 ANQGSEA come from the germline V gene. The CDR3 sequence is CSVVGPWGSYEQYF. CDR3 in DNA: TGCAGCGTTGTTGGACCTTGGGGCTCCTACGAGCAGTACTTC.

V usage is TRBV4-3 and J usage is TRBJ2-2; 8 nucleotides line up with TRBD1. After removal of 4 bases from V and 4 bases from J, the junction contained 2 bases not matched to a gene. The CDR3 consists of 14 residues. Germline V gene data show CDR1 as LGHNA and CDR2 as YSLEER. CDR3 region: CASSPDRVTGELFF. In DNA form, the CDR3 reads TGCGCCAGCAGCCCGGACAGGGTCACCGGGGAGCTGTTTTTT.

This chain uses TRBV27 with TRBJ1-1; D perhaps matches TRBD1 (5 bases). V lost 5 bases to trimming and J lost 0 bases, with 28 bases between them. Germline CDR1 and CDR2: MNHEY and SMNVEV (reference sequence). There are 20 residues in the CDR3. The CDR3 loop is CASSKIIQGKHAGMNTEAFF. CDR3 nucleotide sequence: TGTGCCAGCAGTAAGATCATCCAAGGGAAGCACGCAGGGATGAACACTGAAGCTTTCTTT.

The chain employs TRBV20-1 and TRBJ2-7, with 8 bases that match TRBD2. Per germline, CDR1 DFQATT and CDR2 SNEGSKA (reference sequence). The junction had 6 bases not matched to a gene; V was cut back by 4 bases and J by 1 base. The CDR3 spans 14 residues. The CDR3 coding sequence is TGCAGTGCTAACCTAGCGGGCATTTCCTACGAGCAGTACTTC. Protein product: CSANLAGISYEQYF.

The chain has TRBV4-3 and TRBJ1-3; D is ambiguous. The CDR3 spans 15 residues. The germline gives CDR1 LGHNA, CDR2 YSLEER. Trimming removed 1 base at V and 11 bases at J, with 18 bases between. The CDR3 sequence is CASSQVLPQVEAIYF. Here the CDR3 DNA reads TGCGCCAGCAGCCAAGTCTTGCCCCAGGTGGAGGCCATATATTTT.

This chain joins TRBV11-2 and TRBJ2-5; possibly TRBD1 or TRBD2 for D (5 bases each). Germline V gives CDR1 SGHAT, CDR2 FQNNGV. This CDR3 comprises 16 residues. Trimming stripped 5 bases from V and 5 bases from J, with 21 bases between. DNA for the CDR3: TGTGCCAGCAGCGTGGGGGTTGGGGACCTCGGGGAGACCCAGTACTTC. This translates into CASSVGVGDLGETQYF.

V usage is TRBV2 and J usage is TRBJ2-3, with D unclear. Germline CDR1 reads SNHLY; CDR2 reads FYNNEI. The length of the CDR3 is 11 residues. With 8 bases removed from V and 1 base from J, the gap between germline ends came to 4 bases. The CDR3 spells CASAGTDTQYF. CDR3 bases: TGTGCCAGCGCGGGCACAGATACGCAGTATTTT.